Shown below are 28 T cell receptor beta chains from a single sample sequenced in a study of cytomegalovirus exposure and HLA in healthy donors. PCR was performed using 60 Vbeta and 13 Jbeta primers. Clones were sequenced by immunoSEQ multiplex PCR, and TCRdb holds only the in-frame ones, with some missing. The table lists about 180,000 clones, 79% of them singletons. Source material: PBMCs. The receptors were gathered from a woman aged 35 to 49 in good health and CMV-seronegative.

The J gene is TRBJ1-6, the V gene TRBV6-1; 8 positions match TRBD1. Trimming took 4 bases from V and 7 from J; bases not matched to a gene: 6. The V gene's germline CDR1 is MNHNS and CDR2 SASEGT. The CDR3 is 15 residues long. CDR3 bases: TGTGCCAGCAGTGGACTACAGGGGGTAAATTCACCCCTCCACTTT. The encoded protein is CASSGLQGVNSPLHF.

This clone appeared a few times. This rearrangement joins TRBV2 to TRBJ1-1; the D is unclear. Germline V gene lookup returns CDR1 SNHLY and CDR2 FYNNEI. V gave up 9 bases and J gave up 6 bases, with 11 bases separating them. CDR3 length: 11 amino acids. CDR3 nucleotide sequence: TGTGCCAGGCGACAATACGCTGAAGCTTTCTTT. Translated, it gives CARRQYAEAFF.

The V call is TRBV2, the J call TRBJ2-3; 7 positions match TRBD2. J was trimmed by 0 bases and V by 6 bases; bases with no gene match: 3. Germline loops: CDR1 SNHLY, CDR2 FYNNEI. The CDR3 consists of 14 residues. In DNA, the CDR3 is TGTGCCAGCAGGAGCGGGACTAGCACAGATACGCAGTATTTT. As protein: CASRSGTSTDTQYF.

The chain combines TRBV7-3 with TRBJ2-3; no clear D gene. The CDR3 is made up of 13 amino acids. Per the germline V gene, CDR1 is SGHTA and CDR2 is FQGTGA. With 1 base removed from V and 5 bases from J, the gap between germline ends came to 7 bases. CDR3 region: CASSLRALDTQYF. CDR3 in DNA: TGTGCCAGCAGCTTAAGGGCGTTAGATACGCAGTATTTT.

This sequence joins TRBV6-1 and TRBJ1-2; D uncertain. CDR1 MNHNS and CDR2 SASEGT come from the germline V gene. V gave up 7 bases and J gave up 2 bases, with 8 bases separating them. This CDR3 region has 12 residues. The CDR3 region is CASKQPNYGYTF. The CDR3 DNA sequence: TGTGCCAGCAAACAGCCAAACTATGGCTACACCTTC.

This CDR3 is CASSDLPGNEKLFF. CDR3 nucleotides: TGTGCCAGTAGTGATCTCCCGGGGAATGAAAAACTGTTTTTT. The genes are TRBV19 and TRBJ1-4; D is ambiguous. Per the germline V gene, CDR1 is LNHDA and CDR2 is SQIVND (reference sequence). The CDR3 consists of 14 residues. V was shortened by 5 bases and J by 5 bases, with 12 bases between the two germline ends. The full variable domain, with the rest looked up from reference TRBV19 and TRBJ1-4, is DGGITQSPKYLFRKEGQNVTLSCEQNLNHDAMYWYRQDPGQGLRLIYYSQIVNDFQKGDIAEGYSVSREKKESFPLTVTSAQKNPTAFYLCASSDLPGNEKLFFGSGTQLSVL.

This clone came up once. V is TRBV28 and J is TRBJ1-1; no definite D call. The CDR3 is 13 amino acids. CDR1 and CDR2 from the germline V gene are MDHEN and SYDVKM. V lost 5 bases and J 1 base, leaving 8 bases between the germline ends. CDR3 region: CASSTMRNTEAFF. CDR3 DNA sequence: TGTGCCAGCAGTACGATGAGGAACACTGAAGCTTTCTTT.

V and J are TRBV7-9 and TRBJ1-1, with D unclear. The V end lost 5 bases, the J end lost 1 base, and 11 bases lay between the germline ends. The CDR3 is 14 amino acids. CDR1 is SEHNR and CDR2 is FQNEAQ in the germline V gene (reference sequence). The CDR3 region is CASSPRVSNTEAFF. DNA of the CDR3: TGTGCCAGCAGCCCGCGCGTTTCGAACACTGAAGCTTTCTTT.

The chain is built from TRBV10-2 and TRBJ2-7, with TRBD2 matching over 9 bases. The CDR3 spans 14 residues. The germline gives CDR1 WSHSY, CDR2 SAAADI. V gave up 5 bases and J gave up 3 bases; unmatched junction bases: 5. Here the CDR3 reads CASSLAGDGYEQYF. The CDR3 bases are TGCGCCAGCAGTTTAGCGGGAGATGGCTACGAGCAGTACTTC.

V gene TRBV4-1 combines with J gene TRBJ1-2; D is possibly TRBD1 (5 bases). The germline gives CDR1 MGHRA, CDR2 YSYEKL. The CDR3 has 16 amino acids. V was pared by 0 bases and J by 7 bases, with 18 bases between. The CDR3 DNA sequence: TGCGCCAGCAGCCAAGATCGCGGCAGGGCTGGTGGTGGCTACACCTTC. Encoded protein: CASSQDRGRAGGGYTF.

The J gene is TRBJ1-1, the V gene TRBV6-1, with D unclear. Trimming took off 8 bases at V and 11 bases at J, with 15 bases between the two ends. The CDR3 runs 11 residues. Germline V CDR1 and CDR2: MNHNS, SASEGT. The CDR3: CASGKGGGAFF. DNA for the CDR3: TGTGCCAGCGGTAAGGGAGGTGGGGCTTTCTTT.

This clone appeared a few times. The chain joins TRBV30 to TRBJ1-4; weak D call: TRBD1 (6 bases). Germline V gene sequence: CDR1 GTSNPN, CDR2 SVGIG (reference sequence). This CDR3 comprises 16 residues. The V gene lost 7 bases and the J gene lost 1 base, with 19 bases spanning the gap. The CDR3 loop is CASAPRGGQTNEKLFF. The CDR3 nucleotides read TGTGCCTCCGCCCCCCGGGGGGGGCAAACTAATGAAAAACTGTTTTTT.

The chain employs TRBV5-1 and TRBJ2-5; 9 bases map to TRBD2. The end of the DNA aligns better with TRBJ2-7, so the J call may be wrong. Germline V CDR1 and CDR2: SGHRS, YFSETQ. This CDR3 spans 15 amino acids. The CDR3 spells CASSLAASGVYEQYF. The DNA for the CDR3 is TGCGCCAGCAGCTTGGCGGCTAGCGGGGTCTACGAGCAGTACTTC.

This clone was observed a handful of times. The J gene is TRBJ1-1, the V gene TRBV2; D is perhaps TRBD1 (6 bases). Trimming took 8 bases from V and 4 from J, leaving 20 bases between them. This CDR3 is built from 15 residues. Germline assignment: CDR1 SNHLY and CDR2 FYNNEI. The CDR3: CASSGTGLGSTEAFF. The CDR3 coding sequence is TGTGCCAGCTCGGGCACAGGGCTGGGATCCACTGAAGCTTTCTTT.

The genes are TRBV7-3 and TRBJ1-1; perhaps TRBD1 as D (6 bases). The length of the CDR3 is 15 residues. Germline values: CDR1 SGHTA, CDR2 FQGTGA. Trimming stripped 4 bases from V and 1 base from J, with 13 bases between. The CDR3 sequence is CASSSSGQQNTEAFF. In DNA, the CDR3 is TGTGCCAGCAGCTCCTCAGGACAGCAGAACACTGAAGCTTTCTTT.

The CDR3 region has the DNA TGTGCCAGCTCACCTCAGGGGAGGGTAAAGAGGGATGAGCAGTTCTTC. This translates into CASSPQGRVKRDEQFF. The chain combines TRBV18 with TRBJ2-1, with D possibly matching TRBD2 (7 bases). This CDR3 spans 16 amino acids. V was pared by 3 bases and J by 8 bases, with 20 bases between. In germline, CDR1 is KGHSH, CDR2 LQKENI.

The chain recombines TRBV25-1 with TRBJ2-3; no clear D. Per germline, CDR1 MGHDK and CDR2 SYGVNS. The V end lost 3 bases, the J end lost 2 bases, and 12 bases lay between the germline ends. The CDR3 covers 15 residues. This CDR3 reads CASSDLGRNTDTQYF. The CDR3 DNA reads as TGTGCCAGCAGTGATTTGGGCAGAAACACAGATACGCAGTATTTT.

The genes are TRBV7-8 and TRBJ2-7; possibly TRBD2 for D (6 bases). The germline V gene encodes CDR1 SGHVS and CDR2 FQNEAQ. V lost 5 bases and J 6 bases, leaving 17 bases between the germline ends. The CDR3 totals 14 residues. The CDR3 region is CASSLSAGGSEQYF. The CDR3 bases are TGTGCCAGCAGCCTAAGCGCTGGGGGGAGCGAGCAGTACTTC. Full variable domain (remainder filled in from reference TRBV7-8 and TRBJ2-7): GAGVSQSPRYKVAKRGQDVALRCDPISGHVSLFWYQQALGQGPEFLTYFQNEAQLDKSGLPSDRFFAERPEGSVSTLKIQRTQQEDSAVYLCASSLSAGGSEQYFGPGTRLTVT.

This clone was found once. V and J are TRBV6-6 and TRBJ1-3; D may be TRBD1 (5 bases). This CDR3 contains 15 residues. V was pared by 7 bases and J by 4 bases, with 17 bases between. Germline CDR1 and CDR2: MNHNY and SVGAGI (reference sequence). This CDR3 reads CASTHKEGAGNTIYF. The DNA for the CDR3 is TGTGCCAGCACCCATAAGGAAGGGGCCGGAAACACCATATATTTT.

J is TRBJ1-2 and V is TRBV6-1, with a weak D call TRBD1 (6 bases). Looked up from germline, CDR1 is MNHNS and CDR2 is SASEGT. The CDR3 contains 12 residues. Trimming stripped 7 bases from V and 1 base from J, with 7 bases between. CDR3 DNA: TGTGCCAGCACCAGGGGTAACTATGGCTACACCTTC. Translating gives CASTRGNYGYTF.

The chain recombines TRBV6-1 with TRBJ2-3, with D maybe TRBD1 (5 bases). V was shortened by 0 bases and J by 5 bases, with 15 bases between the two germline ends. CDR3 length: 16 residues. Germline V gene sequence: CDR1 MNHNS, CDR2 SASEGT. In DNA, the CDR3 is TGTGCCAGCAGTGAAGCGGTGGGCCTAGGGGTAGATACGCAGTATTTT. Its translation is CASSEAVGLGVDTQYF.

V gene TRBV27 combines with J gene TRBJ1-1; TRBD1 matches at 7 bases. Germline V gives CDR1 MNHEY, CDR2 SMNVEV (reference sequence). The length of the CDR3 is 15 residues. Trimming removed 5 bases from V and 0 bases from J; junction bases left unmatched: 6. CDR3 region: CASSTGQFMNTEAFF. The DNA of the CDR3 is TGTGCCAGCAGTACGGGACAGTTCATGAACACTGAAGCTTTCTTT.

The J gene is TRBJ1-2, the V gene TRBV6-5; 9 bases are a match to TRBD1. The CDR3 extends over 15 amino acids. The germline V gene has CDR1 MNHEY and CDR2 SVGAGI. V trimming: 6 bases; J trimming: 5 bases; junction bases outside the gene matches: 10. The CDR3 DNA reads as TGTGCCAGCAGCAAGGCGGGGACAGGGATGTATGGCTACACCTTC. As protein: CASSKAGTGMYGYTF.

The chain has TRBV6-6 and TRBJ2-7; TRBD1 agrees at 9 bases. The V gene's germline CDR1 is MNHNY and CDR2 SVGAGI (reference sequence). V was clipped by 6 bases and J by 6 bases; unmatched bases: 12. The CDR3 covers 15 residues. The CDR3 is CASSATGGPAGEQYF. CDR3 coding DNA: TGTGCCAGCAGCGCTACAGGGGGCCCGGCAGGCGAGCAGTACTTC.

DNA of the CDR3: TGTGCCAGCAGCAAAACCCCCAGGGGATTTCAAGAGACCCAGTACTTC. It specifies CASSKTPRGFQETQYF. The genes are TRBV21-1 and TRBJ2-5; no DNA check was done on the table's D call, TRBD1. TRBV21-1 is a pseudogene segment. The CDR3 runs 16 residues.

This clone was counted a few times. This chain joins TRBV11-3 and TRBJ1-6, with 8 bases fitting TRBD1. The CDR3 is 15 residues long. Germline CDR1 SGHNT, CDR2 YENEEA. V dropped 4 bases and J dropped 7; count of bases not matched to a gene: 6. The CDR3 region has the DNA TGTGCCAGCAGCTCGGCAGGGGGCACAAATTCACCCCTCCACTTT. Its protein is CASSSAGGTNSPLHF.

This clone was counted only a few times. The chain combines TRBV29-1 with TRBJ1-1, with 7 nucleotides matching TRBD1. CDR1 and CDR2 from the germline V gene are SQVTM and ANQGSEA. With V trimmed by 4 bases and J by 3 bases, 5 bases remained unmatched. The CDR3 runs 13 residues. DNA for the CDR3: TGCAGCGTTGGGATGGGACAGTACACTGAAGCTTTCTTT. This translates into CSVGMGQYTEAFF. Based on the CDR3 plus reference TRBV29-1 and TRBJ1-1, the full variable domain is SAVISQKPSRDICQRGTSLTIQCQVDSQVTMMFWYRQQPGQSLTLIATANQGSEATYESGFVIDKFPISRPNLTFSTLTVSNMSPEDSSIYLCSVGMGQYTEAFFGQGTRLTVV.

The V call is TRBV27, the J call TRBJ2-7, with D perhaps matching TRBD1 (6 bases). The germline V gene has CDR1 MNHEY and CDR2 SMNVEV (reference sequence). The germline V and J ends were trimmed by 3 bases and 6 bases, with 18 bases remaining between them. This CDR3 spans 15 amino acids. The CDR3 sequence is CASSFLTQGWSEQYF. The CDR3 coding sequence is TGTGCCAGCAGTTTCTTAACCCAGGGGTGGTCCGAGCAGTACTTC.